A selection of T cell receptor beta chains follows, all from one sample in a study of PD-1 blockade in classical Hodgkin lymphoma. Sequenced by immunoSEQ multiplex PCR; TCRdb stores in-frame clones only, minus some. This table holds around 25,000 clones, approximately 77% found once. The sequenced sample was peripheral blood mononuclear cells (PBMCs), obtained before the fourth cycle of nivolumab. The receptors were sampled from a human donor with classical Hodgkin lymphoma. CDR3s include the opening cysteine and the closing phenylalanine or tryptophan. Each record gives: V gene, J gene, CDR3 protein.

TRBV11-3	TRBJ2-2	CASSPITGNTGELFF
TRBV14	TRBJ2-7	CASSFTGTGRDEQYF
TRBV5-5	TRBJ2-2	CASSLGGNTGELFF
TRBV19	TRBJ2-3	CASSTPYGGNTDTQYF
TRBV7-7	TRBJ2-3	CASSFVRSDTQYF
TRBV6-5	TRBJ2-7	CASSYQGEQYF
TRBV2	TRBJ1-5	CASSERAGGTQPQHF
TRBV7-8	TRBJ1-5	CASSLRGGQGTSHQPQHF
TRBV30	TRBJ1-5	CAWQDRGNQPQHF
TRBV9	TRBJ2-6	CASSVTTGVGANVLTF
TRBV27	TRBJ1-1	CASKDKGDTEAFF
TRBV14	TRBJ2-7	CASSQQGEQYF
TRBV5-1	TRBJ1-3	CASSLTGGPLLSSGNTIYF
TRBV5-1	TRBJ1-5	CASSLGSNQPQHF
TRBV5-1	TRBJ2-7	CASARDRGSYEQYF
TRBV30	TRBJ1-2	CAWKRGTGYTF
TRBV7-9	TRBJ1-4	CASSLGAVSEKLFF
TRBV11-2	TRBJ2-7	CASSLESFGEQYF
TRBV2	TRBJ1-1	CASSESRALWAFF
TRBV11-3	TRBJ2-3	CASSLLAGETSTDTQYF
TRBV28	TRBJ2-1	CASSFSRGDEQFF
TRBV27	TRBJ1-1	CASSSPGPGTEAFF
TRBV14	TRBJ1-2	CASSRGPGTPSYGYTF
TRBV2	TRBJ1-2	CASSEGSVLNGYTF
TRBV15	TRBJ2-5	CATSREGQGEETQYF
TRBV10-1	TRBJ2-1	CASSESAAAGDNEQFF
TRBV7-9	TRBJ2-2	CASSLAGPDTGELFF
TRBV28	TRBJ1-2	CASSFTGGNYGYTF
TRBV29-1	TRBJ2-5	CSVSTSGGETQYF
TRBV5-1	TRBJ2-2	CASSSTSGTNTGELFF
TRBV5-1	TRBJ1-1	CASSLTGEPNTEAFF